This TCR beta chain was sequenced for a study of T cell responses to AZD1222 COVID-19 vaccine. The table came from immunoSEQ multiplex PCR; TCRdb's copy has only in-frame clones and leaves some out. The table shows some 130,000 clones, with roughly 93% occurring only once. CDR1 SGHDN and CDR2 FVKESK come from the germline V gene. V lost 4 bases, J lost 5 bases, and 20 bases lay in between. The CDR3 has 16 amino acids. The rearrangement links TRBV14 to TRBJ2-5; a possible D gene is TRBD2 (7 bases). The sequence was collected from an adult who received the AZD1222 COVID-19 vaccine. The source material was peripheral blood, sampled 28 days after the second AZD1222 dose. CDR3 in DNA: TGTGCCAGCAGCCTAGACTCCAGGGGAGGGAGGGAGACCCAGTACTTC. It codes for CASSLDSRGGRETQYF.